Sequencing of this TCR beta chain was carried out in a study of early T cells in non-severe SARS-CoV-2 infection (dated by TCRdb to about 2021). In the study overall: TCR sequencing used bulk RNA from unsorted whole blood, so alpha and beta chains could not be paired.

The receptor library was made with 5' RACE. Sequencing was carried out with a NextSeq 500. The TCR library protocol attached unique molecular identifiers to individual cDNA molecules to correct for sequencing error and PCR bias. Both TCR alpha and beta chains were sequenced, and tight co-correlation was observed between alpha and beta sequence abundances in each sample. The authors' analysis ran thus. Decombinator V4 was used to annotate the V gene, J gene and CDR3 of the TCR sequences. Expanded TCRs were defined as changing significantly between any two time points under a Poisson model with p below 0.0001. Abundances of TCRs were expressed as counts per million after normalisation to the total number of TCRs sequenced in each sample. TRAV1-2 paired with TRAJ12, TRAJ20 or TRAJ33 defined MAIT TCRs, while TRAV10 paired with TRAJ18 defined iNKT TCRs. A search of VDJdb, accessed on 1 November 2021, was run for TCRs annotated to CMV, EBV and SARS-CoV-2, with TCRs annotated for multiple antigens excluded. The public reads were reprocessed in TCRdb via fastp at Q25 and MiXCR, keeping in-frame beta chains. Each entry is one CDR3 protein sequence, shown with its most common DNA and genes. TCRdb assigned the V and J calls; the authors' analysis was not used. In all, the sample holds 98,000 or so distinct CDR3 sequences, and approximately 10% of those were seen once. Approximately 5.4% of the sample comes from the top ten.

Looking up the germline V gene (reference sequence) yields CDR1 MNHEY and CDR2 SMNVEV. Spanning cysteine to phenylalanine, the CDR3 consists of 16 amino acids. Kept here is only the CDR3 DNA, which spans 48 bases and is read in frame from base 1. Trimming removed 6 bases from V and 7 bases from J, leaving 22 bases between the germline ends. About this clonotype: No antigen is known for it. Qualities for individual bases were not recorded, and no much larger clone is one base off.

Set within a cohort of healthcare workers in London, UK, this nested case-control study involved weekly PCR testing of nasopharyngeal swabs along with blood sampling. Healthcare workers were recruited between 23 and 31 March 2020, during the week of the UK lockdown, and were followed weekly for up to about 15 weeks. The paper's findings and limits, for the study overall: Matching against VDJdb was skewed toward anti-spike CD8 responses, likely underestimated virus-specific expansions, and missed private and CD4 specificities.

The sequence was collected from an adult who was a healthcare worker with PCR-confirmed SARS-CoV-2 infection or an uninfected control (not recorded which). The specimen was whole blood. The chain is made from TRBV27 and TRBJ1-5; TRBD1 is possibly the D segment (5 matching bases). DNA sequence: TGTGCCAGCAGCCCTCACCACCGGGACCCAAGCCAGCCCCAGCATTTT. It encodes CASSPHHRDPSQPQHF.